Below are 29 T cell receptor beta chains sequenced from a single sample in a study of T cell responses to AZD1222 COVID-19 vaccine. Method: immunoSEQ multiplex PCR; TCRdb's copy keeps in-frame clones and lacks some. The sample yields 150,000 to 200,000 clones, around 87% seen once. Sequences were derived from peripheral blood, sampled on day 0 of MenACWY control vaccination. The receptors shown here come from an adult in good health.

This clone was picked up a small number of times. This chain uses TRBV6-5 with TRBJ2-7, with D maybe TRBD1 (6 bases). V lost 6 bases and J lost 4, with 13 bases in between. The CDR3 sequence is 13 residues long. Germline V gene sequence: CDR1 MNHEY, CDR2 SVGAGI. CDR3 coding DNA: TGTGCCAGCAGGCGACAACAGGGTTACGAGCAGTACTTC. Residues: CASRRQQGYEQYF.

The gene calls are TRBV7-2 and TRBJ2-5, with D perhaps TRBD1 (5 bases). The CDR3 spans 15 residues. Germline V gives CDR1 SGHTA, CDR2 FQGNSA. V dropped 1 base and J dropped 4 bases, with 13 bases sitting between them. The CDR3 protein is CASSLVAGRLETQYF. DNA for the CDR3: TGTGCCAGCAGCTTAGTGGCAGGGCGGCTAGAGACCCAGTACTTC.

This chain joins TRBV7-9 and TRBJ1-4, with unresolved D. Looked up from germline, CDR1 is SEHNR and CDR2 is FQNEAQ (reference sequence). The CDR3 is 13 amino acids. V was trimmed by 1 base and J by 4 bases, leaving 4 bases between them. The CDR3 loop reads CASSLGLNEKLFF. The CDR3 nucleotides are TGTGCCAGCAGCTTAGGTCTTAATGAAAAACTGTTTTTT. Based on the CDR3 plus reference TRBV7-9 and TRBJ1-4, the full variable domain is DTGVSQNPRHKITKRGQNVTFRCDPISEHNRLYWYRQTLGQGPEFLTYFQNEAQLEKSRLLSDRFSAERPKGSFSTLEIQRTEQGDSAMYLCASSLGLNEKLFFGSGTQLSVL.

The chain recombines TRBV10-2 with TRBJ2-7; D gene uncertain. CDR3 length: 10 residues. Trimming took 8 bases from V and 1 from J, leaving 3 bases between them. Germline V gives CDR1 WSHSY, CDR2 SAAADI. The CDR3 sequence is CASGSYEQYF. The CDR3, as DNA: TGCGCCAGCGGTTCCTACGAGCAGTACTTC.

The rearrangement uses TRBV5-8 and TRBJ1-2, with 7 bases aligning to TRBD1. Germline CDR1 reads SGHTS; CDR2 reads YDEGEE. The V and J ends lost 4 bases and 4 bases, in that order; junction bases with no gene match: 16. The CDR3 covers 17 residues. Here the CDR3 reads CASSAGGGRQRLYGYTF. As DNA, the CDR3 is TGTGCCAGCAGCGCAGGGGGAGGGAGACAGCGACTCTATGGCTACACCTTC.

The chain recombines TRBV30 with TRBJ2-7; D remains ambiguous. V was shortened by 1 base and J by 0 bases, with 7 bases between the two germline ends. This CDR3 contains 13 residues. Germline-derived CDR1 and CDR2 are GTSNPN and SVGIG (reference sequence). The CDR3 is CAWSERSSYEQYF. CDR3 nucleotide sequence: TGTGCCTGGAGTGAGCGTAGCTCCTACGAGCAGTACTTC.

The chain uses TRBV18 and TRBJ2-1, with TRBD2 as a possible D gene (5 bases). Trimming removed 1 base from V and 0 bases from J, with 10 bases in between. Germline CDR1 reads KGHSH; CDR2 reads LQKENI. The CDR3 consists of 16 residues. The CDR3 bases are TGTGCCAGCTCACCACGGGCTAGCTTCTCCTACAATGAGCAGTTCTTC. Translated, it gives CASSPRASFSYNEQFF.

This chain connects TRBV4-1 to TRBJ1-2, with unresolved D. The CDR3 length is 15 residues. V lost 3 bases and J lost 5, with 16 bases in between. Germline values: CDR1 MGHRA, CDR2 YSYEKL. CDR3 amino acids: CASSQADFRGYGYTF. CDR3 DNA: TGCGCCAGCAGCCAGGCGGACTTCAGAGGATATGGCTACACCTTC.

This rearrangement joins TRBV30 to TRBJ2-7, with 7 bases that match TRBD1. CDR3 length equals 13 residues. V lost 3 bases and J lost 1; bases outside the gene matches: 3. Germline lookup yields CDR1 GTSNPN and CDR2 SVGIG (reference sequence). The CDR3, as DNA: TGTGCCTGGAGCCGGGACAGTTCCTACGAGCAGTACTTC. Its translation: CAWSRDSSYEQYF.

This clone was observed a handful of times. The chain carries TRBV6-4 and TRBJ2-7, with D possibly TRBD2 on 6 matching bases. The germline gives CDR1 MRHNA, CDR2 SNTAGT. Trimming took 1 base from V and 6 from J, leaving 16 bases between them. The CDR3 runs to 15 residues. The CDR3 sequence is CASSDFLEEGPEQYF. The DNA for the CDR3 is TGTGCCAGCAGTGACTTTTTGGAGGAGGGGCCCGAGCAGTACTTC.

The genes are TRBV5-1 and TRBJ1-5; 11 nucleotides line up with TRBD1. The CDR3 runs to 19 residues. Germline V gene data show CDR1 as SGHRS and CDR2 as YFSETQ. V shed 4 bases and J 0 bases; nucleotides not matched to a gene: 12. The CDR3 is CASSLRPTGQGDSNQPQHF. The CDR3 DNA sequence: TGCGCCAGCAGCCTGCGGCCGACGGGACAGGGGGATAGCAATCAGCCCCAGCATTTT.

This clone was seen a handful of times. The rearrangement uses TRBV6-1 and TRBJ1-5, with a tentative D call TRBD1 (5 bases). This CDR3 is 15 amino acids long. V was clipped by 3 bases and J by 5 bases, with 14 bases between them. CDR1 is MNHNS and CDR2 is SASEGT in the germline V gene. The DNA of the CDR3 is TGTGCCAGCAGTGACGGTAGGGGACGGCATCAGCCCCAGCATTTT. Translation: CASSDGRGRHQPQHF.

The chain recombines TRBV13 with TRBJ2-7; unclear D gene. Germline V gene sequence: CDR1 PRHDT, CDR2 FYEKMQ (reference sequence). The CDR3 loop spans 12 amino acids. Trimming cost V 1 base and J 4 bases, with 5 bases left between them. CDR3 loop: CASSLVSYEQYF. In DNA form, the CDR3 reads TGTGCCAGCAGCTTAGTAAGTTACGAGCAGTACTTC.

The CDR3 is CASSLDGGIRADTQYF. CDR3 coding DNA: TGTGCCAGCAGTTTAGATGGGGGTATTAGGGCAGATACGCAGTATTTT. The V gene is TRBV27, the J gene TRBJ2-3; the D gene could be TRBD1 or TRBD2 (5 bases each). V was cut by 2 bases and J by 4 bases, with 16 bases left in between. From germline, CDR1 is MNHEY and CDR2 SMNVEV (reference sequence). This CDR3 contains 16 residues.

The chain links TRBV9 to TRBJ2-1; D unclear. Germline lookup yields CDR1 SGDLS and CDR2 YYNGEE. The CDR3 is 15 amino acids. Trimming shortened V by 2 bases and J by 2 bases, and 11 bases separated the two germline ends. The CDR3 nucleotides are TGTGCCAGCAGCGTGAGCGTTAGTACCTACAATGAGCAGTTCTTC. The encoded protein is CASSVSVSTYNEQFF.

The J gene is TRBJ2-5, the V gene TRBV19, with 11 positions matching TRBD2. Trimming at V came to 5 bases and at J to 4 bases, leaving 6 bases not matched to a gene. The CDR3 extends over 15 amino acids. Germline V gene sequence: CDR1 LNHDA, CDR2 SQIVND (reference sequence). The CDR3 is CASSALTSGGETQYF. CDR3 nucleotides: TGTGCCAGTAGTGCCCTCACTAGCGGGGGAGAGACCCAGTACTTC.

The CDR3 loop is CASSLPGGGGGYTF. CDR3 coding DNA: TGTGCCAGCAGTTTACCAGGGGGCGGTGGTGGCTACACCTTC. This sequence joins TRBV27 and TRBJ1-2, with 8 bases fitting TRBD1. CDR1 and CDR2 from the germline V gene are MNHEY and SMNVEV (reference sequence). This CDR3 contains 14 residues. V lost 2 bases and J lost 7; bases outside the gene matches: 6.

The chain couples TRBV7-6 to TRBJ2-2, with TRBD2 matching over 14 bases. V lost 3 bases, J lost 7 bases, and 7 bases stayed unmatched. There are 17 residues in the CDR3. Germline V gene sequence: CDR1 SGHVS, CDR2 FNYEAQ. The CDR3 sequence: CASSLRLAGGLNGELFF. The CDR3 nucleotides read TGTGCCAGCAGCTTGAGACTAGCGGGGGGGCTTAACGGGGAGCTGTTTTTT.

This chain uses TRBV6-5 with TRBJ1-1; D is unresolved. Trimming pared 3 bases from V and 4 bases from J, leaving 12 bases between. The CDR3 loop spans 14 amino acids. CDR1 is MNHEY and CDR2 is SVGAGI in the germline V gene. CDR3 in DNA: TGTGCCAGCAGTTATCGGCGAATAAGCACTGAAGCTTTCTTT. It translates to CASSYRRISTEAFF.

The CDR3 spells CASSGQGNEKLFF. Here the CDR3 DNA reads TGTGCCAGCAGCGGACAGGGGAATGAAAAACTGTTTTTT. The rearrangement links TRBV7-9 to TRBJ1-4; 9 bases fit TRBD1. CDR1 SEHNR and CDR2 FQNEAQ come from the germline V gene (reference sequence). The CDR3 is 13 amino acids. Unmatched junction bases numbered 0, after V lost 5 bases and J lost 5 bases.

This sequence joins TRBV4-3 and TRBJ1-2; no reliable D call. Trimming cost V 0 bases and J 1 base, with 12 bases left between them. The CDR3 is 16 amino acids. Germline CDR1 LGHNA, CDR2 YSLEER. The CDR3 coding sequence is TGCGCCAGCAGCCAAGAACCCACAGTACTTAACTATGGCTACACCTTC. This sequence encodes CASSQEPTVLNYGYTF.

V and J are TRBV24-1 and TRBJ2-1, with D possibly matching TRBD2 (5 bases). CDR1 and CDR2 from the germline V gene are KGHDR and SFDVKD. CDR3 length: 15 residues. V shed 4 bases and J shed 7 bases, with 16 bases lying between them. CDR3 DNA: TGTGCCACCAGTGACTCATCTCTTATAGCGAATGAGCAGTTCTTC. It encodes CATSDSSLIANEQFF.

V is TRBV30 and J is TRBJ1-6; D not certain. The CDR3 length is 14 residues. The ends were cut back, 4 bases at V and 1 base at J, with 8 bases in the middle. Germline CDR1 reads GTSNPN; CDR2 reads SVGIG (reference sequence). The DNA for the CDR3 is TGTGCCTGGACAAGTGGGTCCTATAATTCACCCCTCCACTTT. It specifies CAWTSGSYNSPLHF. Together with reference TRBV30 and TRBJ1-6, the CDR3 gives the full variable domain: SQTIHQWPATLVQPVGSPLSLECTVEGTSNPNLYWYRQAAGRGLQLLFYSVGIGQISSEVPQNLSASRPQDRQFILSSKKLLLSDSGFYLCAWTSGSYNSPLHFGNGTRLTVT.

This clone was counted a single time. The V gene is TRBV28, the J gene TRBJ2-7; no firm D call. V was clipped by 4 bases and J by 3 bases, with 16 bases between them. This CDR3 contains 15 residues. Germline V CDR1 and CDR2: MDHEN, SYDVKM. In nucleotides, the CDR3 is TGTGCCAGCAGTTCCGCTGATGGGGTTGTCTACGAGCAGTACTTC. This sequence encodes CASSSADGVVYEQYF. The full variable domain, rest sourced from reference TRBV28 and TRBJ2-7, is DVKVTQSSRYLVKRTGEKVFLECVQDMDHENMFWYRQDPGLGLRLIYFSYDVKMKEKGDIPEGYSVSREKKERFSLILESASTNQTSMYLCASSSADGVVYEQYFGPGTRLTVT.

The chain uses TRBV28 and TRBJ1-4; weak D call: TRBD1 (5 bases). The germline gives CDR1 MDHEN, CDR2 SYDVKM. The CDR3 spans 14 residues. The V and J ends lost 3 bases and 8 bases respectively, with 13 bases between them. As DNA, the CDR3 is TGTGCCAGCAGTTTGAGCCCCCGGGGGGAAAAACTGTTTTTT. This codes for CASSLSPRGEKLFF.

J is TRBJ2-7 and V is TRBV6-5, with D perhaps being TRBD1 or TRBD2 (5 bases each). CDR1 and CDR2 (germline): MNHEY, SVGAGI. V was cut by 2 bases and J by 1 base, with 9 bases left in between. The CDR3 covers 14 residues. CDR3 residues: CASSYGDGSYEQYF. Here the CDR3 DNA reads TGTGCCAGCAGTTACGGGGACGGTTCCTACGAGCAGTACTTC.

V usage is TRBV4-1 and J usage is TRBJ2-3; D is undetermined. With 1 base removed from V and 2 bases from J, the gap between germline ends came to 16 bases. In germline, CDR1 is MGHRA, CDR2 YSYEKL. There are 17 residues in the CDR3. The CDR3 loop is CASSQAVWAPVTDTQYF. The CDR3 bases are TGCGCCAGCAGCCAAGCCGTATGGGCCCCGGTCACAGATACGCAGTATTTT.

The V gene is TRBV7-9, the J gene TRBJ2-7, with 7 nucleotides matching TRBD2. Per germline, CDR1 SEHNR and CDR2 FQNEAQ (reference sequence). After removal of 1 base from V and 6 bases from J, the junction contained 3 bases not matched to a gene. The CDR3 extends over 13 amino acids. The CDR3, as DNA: TGTGCCAGCAGCTTAGAACCTAGCGGCGAGCAGTACTTC. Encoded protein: CASSLEPSGEQYF.

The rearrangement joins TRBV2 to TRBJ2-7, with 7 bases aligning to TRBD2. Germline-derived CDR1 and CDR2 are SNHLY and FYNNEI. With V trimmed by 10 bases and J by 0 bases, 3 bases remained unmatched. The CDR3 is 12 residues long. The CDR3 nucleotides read TGTGCCACGGCGGGAGACTCCTACGAGCAGTACTTC. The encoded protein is CATAGDSYEQYF.